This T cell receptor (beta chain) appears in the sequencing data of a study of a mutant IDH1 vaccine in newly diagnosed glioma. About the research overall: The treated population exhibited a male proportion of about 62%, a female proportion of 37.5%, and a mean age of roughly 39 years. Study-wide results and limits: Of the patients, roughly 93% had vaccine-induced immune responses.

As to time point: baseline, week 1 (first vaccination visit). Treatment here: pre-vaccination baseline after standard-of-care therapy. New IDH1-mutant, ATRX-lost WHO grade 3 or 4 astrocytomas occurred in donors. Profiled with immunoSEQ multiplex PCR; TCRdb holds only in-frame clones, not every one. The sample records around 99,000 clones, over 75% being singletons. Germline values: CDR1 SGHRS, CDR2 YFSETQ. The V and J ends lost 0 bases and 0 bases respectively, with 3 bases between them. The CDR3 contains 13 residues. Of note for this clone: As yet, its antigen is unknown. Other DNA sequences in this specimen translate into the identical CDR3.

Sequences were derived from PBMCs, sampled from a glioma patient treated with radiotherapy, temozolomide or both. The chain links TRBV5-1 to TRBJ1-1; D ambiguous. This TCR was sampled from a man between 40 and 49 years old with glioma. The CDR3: CASSLEVNTEAFF. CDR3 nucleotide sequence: TGCGCCAGCAGCTTGGAGGTGAACACTGAAGCTTTCTTT.